The 6 T cell receptor beta chains in this list originate from one sample, sequenced in a study of CD8+ T cells in alopecia areata. The treatment is: oral pan-JAK inhibitor, 5-10 mg twice daily. Sequencing templates came from extracted RNA that was reverse transcribed into cDNA. Clones were sequenced by immunoSEQ multiplex PCR, and TCRdb holds only the in-frame ones, with some missing. The sample lists 200,000 to 250,000 clones; under 60% were seen once. Source: CD4+ T cells sorted from blood, taken at week 4, from a patient treated with tofacitinib. These receptors were taken from a human donor with alopecia areata.

This clone was recorded a few times. The V gene is TRBV7-6, the J gene TRBJ1-1; D is possibly TRBD1 (5 bases). Per the germline V gene, CDR1 is SGHVS and CDR2 is FNYEAQ. The CDR3 loop spans 14 amino acids. V lost 4 bases and J lost 11, with 20 bases in between. The CDR3 sequence: CASSSTLGSRDAFF. As DNA, the CDR3 is TGTGCCAGCAGCTCAACCTTGGGTTCCCGGGACGCTTTCTTT.

The chain uses TRBV9 and TRBJ1-2; TRBD1 might be the D (6 bases). V was trimmed by 3 bases and J by 8 bases, leaving 14 bases between them. This CDR3 comprises 13 residues. Germline-derived CDR1 and CDR2 are SGDLS and YYNGEE. Here the CDR3 DNA reads TGTGCCAGCAGCGAAGGGTACAGGGTCGGCTACACCTTC. Its protein is CASSEGYRVGYTF.

The sample holds a few counts of this clone. The junction differs from germline at one of its ends, possibly a read error. The chain has TRBV29-1 and TRBJ2-2; the D is unclear. This CDR3 is 15 amino acids long. Germline V gives CDR1 SQVTM, CDR2 ANQGSEA. Written as DNA, the CDR3 is TGCAGCGTTCAAGACGGATTCGCGAACACCGGGGAGCTGTTTTTT. This translates into CSVQDGFANTGELFF.

The rearrangement links TRBV6-1 to TRBJ2-7; D assignment may be TRBD1 or TRBD2 (5 bases each). Germline values: CDR1 MNHNS, CDR2 SASEGT. V was cut by 8 bases and J by 3 bases, with 17 bases left in between. There are 14 residues in the CDR3. This chain's CDR3 is CASSPGPINYEQYF. In DNA form, the CDR3 reads TGTGCCAGCTCGCCGGGACCCATTAACTACGAGCAGTACTTC.

A note on this clone: A junction end diverges from the germline sequence, so it may reflect a read error. The chain employs TRBV7-9 and TRBJ2-7, with TRBD1 matching over 11 bases. Germline V gives CDR1 SEHNR, CDR2 FQNEAQ (reference sequence). This CDR3 has 15 residues. CDR3 nucleotides: TGTGCCAGCCGCTTAACCGGGACAGGGGGATACGAGCAGTACTTC. Translated, it gives CASRLTGTGGYEQYF.

The chain carries TRBV15 and TRBJ2-5, with 8 bases matching TRBD1. Germline assignment: CDR1 LNHNV and CDR2 YYDKDF (reference sequence). The CDR3 is made up of 13 amino acids. Trimming at V came to 2 bases and at J to 5 bases, leaving 1 base not matched to a gene. CDR3: CATSRPGGETQYF. The CDR3 DNA reads TGTGCCACCAGCAGACCAGGGGGCGAGACCCAGTACTTC.